This entry concerns a single TCR beta chain. Its antigen is currently unknown. The data stem from a study of T cell clonotyping in hematopoietic cell transplantation. Study-wide points: After transplant, recipient diversity fell while pathologically expanded clonotypes grew through day 180.

Profiled with immunoSEQ multiplex PCR; TCRdb holds only in-frame clones, not every one. The repertoire holds around 4,900 clones, with approximately 96% as singletons. With V trimmed by 4 bases and J by 4 bases, 9 bases remained unmatched. This CDR3 region has 16 residues. Germline assignment: CDR1 SGHNT and CDR2 YYREEE (reference sequence). This specimen was PBMCs, taken 100 days after allogeneic stem cell transplant. This TCR was recovered from a male patient aged 35-50 years who had an allogeneic stem cell transplant from a related donor, so the T cells may come from the graft donor. Some clones in this sample may be carry-over from other donors' samples. This rearrangement joins TRBV5-4 to TRBJ2-5; 11 bases match TRBD2. The CDR3 reads CASSPPGGLAGETQYF. CDR3 bases: TGTGCCAGCAGCCCACCTGGAGGACTAGCGGGAGAGACCCAGTACTTC.